The 31 T cell receptor beta chains below were found in one sample sequenced in a study of T cells in Graves' hyperthyroidism and ophthalmopathy. Amplified regions were TCR beta CDR3 sequences from RNA transcripts. Initially, a first-round RT-PCR of the TCR CDR3 employed the HTBI primer set. TCRdb redid the calling of the multiplex PCR reads with MiXCR, one entry per CDR3 protein. The sample contains about 480,000 distinct CDR3 sequences, roughly 14% of which appear only once. The sample was blood. The receptors derive from a woman aged 18-29 years with Graves' hyperthyroidism.

V is TRBV6-1 and J is TRBJ1-1; D call uncertain. Trimming removed 1 base at V and 1 base at J, with 10 bases between. This CDR3 region has 15 residues. Germline values: CDR1 MNHNS, CDR2 SASEGT. CDR3 sequence: CASSEGEAENTEAFF. The CDR3 region has the DNA TGTGCCAGCAGTGAAGGGGAGGCCGAGAACACTGAAGCTTTCTTT.

V usage is TRBV25-1 and J usage is TRBJ1-1; D unresolved. V was trimmed by 1 base and J by 11 bases, leaving 14 bases between them. This CDR3 is built from 13 residues. CDR1 is MGHDK, CDR2 SYGVNS, per germline. The DNA of the CDR3 is TGTGCCAGCAGTGAATCCCGCGGGGAGAGCGCTTTCTTT. It codes for CASSESRGESAFF.

The table lists this clonotype with many counts. The chain links TRBV7-8 to TRBJ2-1; maybe TRBD2 (6 bases). V was cut by 5 bases and J by 1 base, with 15 bases left in between. The CDR3 sequence is 16 residues long. Germline values: CDR1 SGHVS, CDR2 FQNEAQ. The CDR3 sequence: CASSPPLAPSYNEQFF. CDR3 coding DNA: TGTGCCAGCAGCCCCCCCCTAGCGCCTTCCTACAATGAGCAGTTCTTC.

This clonotype was observed many times. The rearrangement links TRBV7-2 to TRBJ2-7, with no clear D. CDR3 length: 13 residues. CDR1 SGHTA and CDR2 FQGNSA come from the germline V gene. The V end was cut by 2 bases, the J end by 5 bases, with 10 bases between. The CDR3 loop is CASSLLGAHEQYF. CDR3 bases: TGTGCCAGCAGCTTACTAGGAGCCCACGAGCAGTACTTC.

Concerning this clonotype: A much more abundant neighbour one base away suggests this may be a read error. The chain is built from TRBV11-2 and TRBJ1-5, with D possibly being TRBD1 (5 bases). The CDR3 consists of 14 residues. Germline V gives CDR1 SGHAT, CDR2 FQNNGV. V lost 3 bases, J lost 5 bases, and 11 bases lay in between. CDR3 sequence: CASSFGGFDQPQHF. CDR3 nucleotide sequence: TGTGCCAGCAGCTTCGGGGGGTTCGATCAGCCCCAGCATTTT.

In this sample, this clonotype turned up many times. The chain employs TRBV6-5 and TRBJ2-7; the match to TRBD2 covers 10 bases. Trimming cost V 2 bases and J 4 bases; bases outside gene matches: 11. This CDR3 comprises 17 residues. Germline CDR1 reads MNHEY; CDR2 reads SVGAGI. The CDR3 sequence: CASSYVPLAGVEYEQYV. CDR3 sequence (DNA): TGTGCCAGCAGTTACGTTCCCCTAGCGGGAGTGGAGTACGAGCAGTACGTC.

This clonotype was recorded many times. The chain combines TRBV7-3 with TRBJ2-1; D not certain. The ends were cut back, 0 bases at V and 5 bases at J, with 14 bases in the middle. The CDR3 is 16 residues long. Germline assignment: CDR1 SGHTA and CDR2 FQGTGA. In DNA, the CDR3 is TGTGCCAGCAGCTTAACGAATGGTCTGACAAACAATGAGCAGTTCTTC. Translated: CASSLTNGLTNNEQFF.

V usage is TRBV6-5 and J usage is TRBJ2-1; D possibly matches TRBD1 or TRBD2 (8 bases each). CDR1 and CDR2 (germline): MNHEY, SVGAGI. The CDR3 sequence is 20 residues long. The ends were cut back, 2 bases at V and 1 base at J, with 24 bases in the middle. CDR3 amino acids: CASSYKAGGAVAGSYNEQFF. The CDR3 coding sequence is TGTGCCAGCAGTTACAAGGCAGGGGGCGCGGTAGCGGGATCCTACAATGAGCAGTTCTTC.

This clonotype occurred a few times. DNA for the CDR3: TGCGCCAGCAGTGAGTCGATATCTGGCCCCGGCTCCTACAATGAGCAGTTCTTC. Translation gives CASSESISGPGSYNEQFF. The chain recombines TRBV10-1 with TRBJ2-1; unclear D gene. Trimming stripped 0 bases from V and 0 bases from J, with 15 bases between. The CDR3 contains 18 residues. The germline V gene encodes CDR1 WNHNN and CDR2 SYGVQD (reference sequence).

This clonotype turned up a few times. The chain uses TRBV20-1 and TRBJ1-2; D might be TRBD1 (6 bases). CDR1 is DFQATT, CDR2 SNEGSKA, per germline (reference sequence). The CDR3 has 15 residues. This CDR3 is CRPGALNYYQAGYTF. The CDR3 nucleotides read TGCAGGCCGGGGGCTCTTAACTATTATCAAGCTGGCTACACCTTC.

The rearrangement uses TRBV6-1 and TRBJ2-1; TRBD2 matches at 8 bases. After removal of 7 bases from V and 9 bases from J, the junction contained 17 bases not matched to a gene. In germline, CDR1 is MNHNS, CDR2 SASEGT. This CDR3 spans 16 amino acids. CDR3: CASTTHHGRGGGEQFF. The CDR3 coding sequence is TGTGCCAGCACTACCCACCACGGGAGGGGAGGGGGTGAGCAGTTCTTC.

This clonotype came up many times. The V call is TRBV30, the J call TRBJ2-1, with D maybe TRBD1 (6 bases). Between the trimmed V and J ends, which lost 4 bases and 1 base, there was a span of 11 bases. Per germline, CDR1 GTSNPN and CDR2 SVGIG (reference sequence). CDR3 length equals 14 residues. For the CDR3, the DNA is TGTGCCTGGAAGGGGCAGGGGTCCTACAATGAGCAGTTCTTC. Translating gives CAWKGQGSYNEQFF.

This chain connects TRBV7-9 to TRBJ2-5; TRBD1 matches at 7 bases. The CDR3 runs 12 residues. V was pared by 4 bases and J by 11 bases, with 7 bases of the junction left unmatched. Germline V gene data show CDR1 as SEHNR and CDR2 as FQNEAQ (reference sequence). The CDR3 sequence is CASSSGQPHQYF. Written as DNA, the CDR3 is TGTGCCAGCAGCTCGGGACAGCCGCATCAGTACTTC.

This clonotype came up many times. The chain has TRBV18 and TRBJ2-3, with a tentative D call TRBD2 (6 bases). The germline V gene encodes CDR1 KGHSH and CDR2 LQKENI. V lost 2 bases and J 4 bases, leaving 13 bases between the germline ends. This CDR3 is built from 15 residues. CDR3 amino acids: CASSPVSGGADTQYF. The CDR3 DNA reads TGTGCCAGCTCACCAGTTAGCGGTGGTGCAGATACGCAGTATTTT.

The sample holds many counts of this clonotype. V and J are TRBV12-3 or TRBV12-4 and TRBJ2-1; D perhaps matches TRBD2 (6 bases). Deletions cut 4 bases from V and 5 bases from J, with 15 bases between. This CDR3 is 15 amino acids long. The CDR3 loop reads CASSSPFERDNEQFF. The CDR3 DNA is TGTGCCAGCAGTTCTCCGTTCGAGCGGGACAATGAGCAGTTCTTC.

This clonotype was seen many times. This rearrangement joins TRBV6-1 to TRBJ2-1; 8 bases are a match to TRBD2. The CDR3 loop spans 15 amino acids. Per germline, CDR1 MNHNS and CDR2 SASEGT. V gave up 7 bases and J gave up 4 bases; unmatched junction bases: 9. The CDR3 sequence: CASIMAGGLYNEQFF. DNA of the CDR3: TGTGCCAGCATCATGGCGGGAGGATTATACAATGAGCAGTTCTTC.

This clonotype appeared many times. This rearrangement joins TRBV12-3 or TRBV12-4 to TRBJ2-3; D is perhaps TRBD2 (6 bases). This CDR3 comprises 13 residues. V was shortened by 6 bases and J by 2 bases, with 9 bases between the two germline ends. The chain's CDR3 is CASSPGVTDTQYF. DNA of the CDR3: TGTGCCAGCAGCCCGGGGGTCACAGATACGCAGTATTTT.

This clonotype was seen at least ten times. The rearrangement uses TRBV7-9 and TRBJ2-1; 10 bases agree with TRBD2. The CDR3 is 14 residues long. Unmatched junction bases numbered 2, after V lost 4 bases and J lost 5 bases. Germline V gene sequence: CDR1 SEHNR, CDR2 FQNEAQ (reference sequence). The DNA of the CDR3 is TGTGCCAGCAGCTGGACTAGCGGCCACAATGAGCAGTTCTTC. Protein: CASSWTSGHNEQFF.

This clonotype was observed a few times. The rearrangement links TRBV12-3 or TRBV12-4 to TRBJ2-2; TRBD2 aligns across 13 bases. The CDR3 sequence is 16 residues long. The V segment lost 6 bases and the J segment 5 bases; nucleotides outside the gene matches: 6. Written as DNA, the CDR3 is TGTGCCAGCAGACGGGGACTAGCGGGAATAACCGGGGAGCTGTTTTTT. Amino acid sequence: CASRRGLAGITGELFF.

Worth noting for this clonotype: A junction boundary mismatches the germline segment, possibly from a read error. This chain joins TRBV5-4 and TRBJ2-1; D remains ambiguous. The CDR3 totals 15 residues. From germline, CDR1 is SGHNT and CDR2 YYREEE (reference sequence). The CDR3 loop reads CASNLGTGSYNEQFF. CDR3 in DNA: TGTGCCAGCAACTTGGGTACGGGCTCCTACAATGAGCAGTTCTTC.

This clonotype was observed many times. The CDR3 region is CSARGLREPNYEQYV. CDR3 in DNA: TGCAGTGCTAGAGGTCTGCGGGAGCCCAACTACGAGCAGTACGTC. This sequence joins TRBV20-1 and TRBJ2-7; 7 bases line up with TRBD2. The CDR3 contains 15 residues. Germline V CDR1 and CDR2: DFQATT, SNEGSKA (reference sequence). The V segment lost 1 base and the J segment 3 bases; nucleotides outside the gene matches: 9.

The chain recombines TRBV12-3 or TRBV12-4 with TRBJ2-7; 11 nucleotides line up with TRBD2. The CDR3 contains 16 residues. V lost 6 bases, J lost 4 bases, and 11 bases stayed unmatched. This CDR3 is CASRTPGLAAQYEQYV. CDR3 bases: TGTGCCAGCAGAACACCGGGACTAGCGGCACAATACGAGCAGTACGTC.

This clonotype has ten or more counts. V and J are TRBV19 and TRBJ2-1; 7 nucleotides line up with TRBD2. Trimming removed 1 base from V and 6 bases from J; junction bases left unmatched: 3. CDR3 length equals 14 residues. CDR1 is LNHDA, CDR2 SQIVND, per germline (reference sequence). The CDR3 protein is CASSIGWEGNEQFF. The CDR3 bases are TGTGCCAGTAGTATAGGGTGGGAGGGCAATGAGCAGTTCTTC.

Many counts were recorded for this clonotype. The chain combines TRBV12-3 or TRBV12-4 with TRBJ1-3, with D possibly being TRBD1 (5 bases). The CDR3 is 15 amino acids. V was shortened by 5 bases and J by 2 bases, with 13 bases between the two germline ends. The CDR3 region is CASSPWWGAGNTIYF. CDR3 nucleotides: TGTGCCAGCAGTCCTTGGTGGGGGGCTGGAAACACCATATATTTT.

Many counts were recorded for this clonotype. The chain carries TRBV29-1 and TRBJ1-1, with D perhaps TRBD1 (5 bases). The germline CDR1 and CDR2 sequences are SQVTM and ANQGSEA. The V end lost 5 bases, the J end lost 8 bases, and 12 bases lay between the germline ends. The CDR3 spans 11 residues. CDR3 sequence: CSVLMGQEAFF. The CDR3 DNA reads as TGCAGCGTTCTTATGGGGCAGGAAGCTTTCTTT.

This clonotype was counted between two and nine times. The V gene is TRBV20-1, the J gene TRBJ1-1, with D possibly matching TRBD1 (5 bases). Trimming pared 0 bases from V and 3 bases from J, leaving 11 bases between. Per germline, CDR1 DFQATT and CDR2 SNEGSKA (reference sequence). This CDR3 contains 14 residues. CDR3 in amino acids: CSARDQGTDTEAFF. The CDR3 DNA reads TGCAGTGCTAGAGATCAGGGTACGGACACTGAAGCTTTCTTT.

This clonotype came up a few times. The rearrangement links TRBV19 to TRBJ1-2, with a possible D match to TRBD1 (6 bases). With 5 bases removed from V and 4 bases from J, the gap between germline ends came to 17 bases. Germline-derived CDR1 and CDR2 are LNHDA and SQIVND (reference sequence). The CDR3 extends over 15 amino acids. The CDR3 bases are TGTGCCAGTAGTGACCCACCGAGGGGGAGCTATGGCTACACCTTC. Encoded protein: CASSDPPRGSYGYTF.

This clonotype was counted a single time. This may arise from a read error, as a much more abundant clone is one base away. The V and J genes are TRBV27 and TRBJ1-1; D unresolved. Looked up from germline, CDR1 is MNHEY and CDR2 is SMNVEV (reference sequence). This CDR3 region has 15 residues. The chain's CDR3 is CASILSTAGNTEAFF. CDR3 coding DNA: TGTGCCAGCATTTTATCGACGGCAGGGAACACTGAAGCTTTCTTT.

This clonotype was seen only a few times. For the CDR3, the DNA is TGCGCCAGCAATCGGACAGGTTGCGGCTACACCTTC. It codes for CASNRTGCGYTF. This sequence joins TRBV10-1 and TRBJ1-2; TRBD1 matches at 7 bases. J gave up 8 bases and V 7 bases, and 7 bases lay outside the gene matches. Germline assignment: CDR1 WNHNN and CDR2 SYGVQD (reference sequence). The CDR3 is 12 amino acids.

This clonotype was counted at least ten times. The chain joins TRBV9 to TRBJ2-1, with 8 bases lining up with TRBD2. The CDR3 is 14 amino acids. Looked up from germline, CDR1 is SGDLS and CDR2 is YYNGEE. The V gene end was trimmed by 4 bases and the J gene end by 6 bases; junction bases not matched to a gene: 6. CDR3 residues: CASSKGTSVNEQFF. In DNA, the CDR3 is TGTGCCAGCAGCAAAGGGACTAGTGTCAATGAGCAGTTCTTC.

In its sample, this clonotype was seen many times. The rearrangement joins TRBV6-5 to TRBJ2-7; D possibly corresponds to TRBD2 (6 bases). The CDR3 is 13 residues long. The germline gives CDR1 MNHEY, CDR2 SVGAGI. Trimming left V 6 bases short and J 2 bases short, with 11 bases between. CDR3 bases: TGTGCCAGCAGCATGGCGGGAACCTACGAGCAGTACTTC. It codes for CASSMAGTYEQYF.